This entry describes one T cell receptor beta chain. The antigen remains undetermined. The data originate from a study of T-cell memory formation after mild COVID-19. TCRdb re-analysed the 5' RACE reads in MiXCR, keeping a single row per CDR3 protein. The sample has under 250,000 distinct CDR3 sequences; around 27% are singletons. Study results and limitations: Certain responding clones were present in pre-infection memory, suggesting participation of cross-reactive memory. Contracting CD4+ clones sat mainly in CM and EM; CD8+ in EMRA. Day 15 to 85 contracting clones showed balanced CD4/CD8; day 15 to 37 expanders favored CD4+.

Germline V gene data show CDR1 as SGHRS and CDR2 as YFSETQ. V lost 3 bases to trimming and J lost 4 bases; unmatched junction nucleotides: 12. The CDR3 sequence is 16 residues long. Sequenced material: PBMCs or a T cell subset sorted from them (not recorded which). This chain connects TRBV5-1 to TRBJ1-2; 7 positions agree with TRBD1. The TCR comes from an adult woman who had mild COVID-19 (a few samples of this study predate the infection). Cell type and time point are not known. The CDR3 nucleotides read TGCGCCAGCAGCTCAACGTCGACAGGGCAGGGCTATGGCTACACCTTC. It is translated as CASSSTSTGQGYGYTF.